This paragraph covers one T cell receptor (beta chain) sequence. This clone was detected once. Its antigen target is currently unknown. Per-base qualities were not stored, and no clone one base away is much larger. Libraries were constructed by the immunoSEQ multiplex PCR assay. As stored in TCRdb, this immuneACCESS dataset retains in-frame rearrangements with V and J assigned. A fraction of the clones does not appear; measured against another copy, unresolved V genes explain less than half of the discrepancy, and the remainder lacks a known reason. The sample contains about 32,000 clones, nearly 90% of them found a single time. Over 9.5% of the sample belongs to the ten largest clones. These data belong to a study of T cell changes during pregnancy in multiple sclerosis (dated by TCRdb to about 2019). A note on the overall study: The study looked at changes in the T cell repertoire across pregnancy in women with multiple sclerosis.

The CDR1 and CDR2 encoded by the germline V gene are SGHTA and FQGNSA. The CDR3 runs 15 residues from the cysteine to the phenylalanine. Here the CDR3 DNA is all that survives: 45 bases in frame from base 1. Trimming takes 5 bases off V and 2 bases off J; junction bases not matched to a gene: 2. The sequence was collected from a female donor with multiple sclerosis, enrolled in a pregnancy study. The sequencing here drew on CD8+ T cells from peripheral blood mononuclear cells, taken in the second trimester of pregnancy. The chain employs TRBV7-2 and TRBJ2-3; TRBD2 matches 12 bases in the middle. The DNA sequence is given as TGTGCCAGCAGCGGGACTAGCGGGTACACAGATACGCAGTATTTT. This translates into CASSGTSGYTDTQYF.